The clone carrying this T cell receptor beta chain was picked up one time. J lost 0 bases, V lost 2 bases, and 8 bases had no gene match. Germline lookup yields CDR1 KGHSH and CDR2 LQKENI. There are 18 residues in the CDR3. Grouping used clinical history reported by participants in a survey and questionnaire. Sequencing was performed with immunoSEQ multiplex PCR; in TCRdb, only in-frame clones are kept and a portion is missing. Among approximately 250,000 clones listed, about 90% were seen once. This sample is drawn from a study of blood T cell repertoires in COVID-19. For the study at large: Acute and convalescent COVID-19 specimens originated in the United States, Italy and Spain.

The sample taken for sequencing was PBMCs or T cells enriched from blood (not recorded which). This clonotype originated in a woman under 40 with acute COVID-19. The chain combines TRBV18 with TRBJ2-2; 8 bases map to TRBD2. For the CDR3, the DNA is TGTGCCAGCTCACCATTACCGCCCGGGAGGGCGAACACCGGGGAGCTGTTTTTT. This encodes CASSPLPPGRANTGELFF. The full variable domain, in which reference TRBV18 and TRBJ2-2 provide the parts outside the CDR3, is NAGVMQNPRHLVRRRGQEARLRCSPMKGHSHVYWYRQLPEEGLKFMVYLQKENIIDESGMPKERFSAEFPKEGPSILRIQQVVRGDSAAYFCASSPLPPGRANTGELFFGEGSRLTVL.